Shown below are 32 T cell receptor beta chains from a single sample sequenced in a study of beta chain features in type 1 diabetes. Reverse transcribing all isolated RNA meant expressed TCRB transcripts were sequenced. Only in-frame clones appear in the TCRdb table, and some are missing; sequencing was by immunoSEQ multiplex PCR. The sample contains hundreds of thousands of clones, around an eighth of which appear only once. The antigens of these receptors remain unknown. Points from the study as a whole: There was a moderate but significant shortening of TCRB CDR3s in all four CD4+ subsets of Type 1 diabetes patients.

Sequenced material: naive CD4+ T cells from blood. The receptor source for this set is a woman between 18 and 29 years old with type 1 diabetes.

The rearrangement uses TRBV18 and TRBJ1-1; 9 positions agree with TRBD1. The CDR3 covers 14 residues. J gave up 5 bases and V 3 bases, and 4 bases lay outside the gene matches. Germline V gene data show CDR1 as KGHSH and CDR2 as LQKENI. DNA for the CDR3: TGTGCCAGCTCACCCCTGGACAGGGGTACTGAAGCTTTCTTT. It encodes CASSPLDRGTEAFF.

The chain combines TRBV9 with TRBJ2-7; perhaps TRBD2 as D (6 bases). The CDR3 contains 17 residues. From germline, CDR1 is SGDLS and CDR2 YYNGEE. With 3 bases removed from V and 2 bases from J, the gap between germline ends came to 21 bases. The CDR3 loop is CASSAGRAGTAAYEQYF. As DNA, the CDR3 is TGTGCCAGCAGCGCAGGGAGAGCCGGGACTGCAGCCTACGAGCAGTACTTC.

This sequence joins TRBV27 and TRBJ1-2; a possible D gene is TRBD1 (5 bases). This CDR3 has 12 amino acids. Trimming removed 0 bases from V and 8 bases from J, with 7 bases in between. The germline V gene encodes CDR1 MNHEY and CDR2 SMNVEV (reference sequence). Here the CDR3 DNA reads TGTGCCAGCAGTTTATCAGGGGTCGGCTACACCTTC. It specifies CASSLSGVGYTF.

The table lists this clone with a few counts. DNA of the CDR3: TGTGCCAGCAGCTTAACAGTTGGCGAGCAGTACTTC. Translating gives CASSLTVGEQYF. The V and J genes are TRBV11-2 and TRBJ2-7; no definite D call. Germline assignment: CDR1 SGHAT and CDR2 FQNNGV. The ends were cut back, 2 bases at V and 6 bases at J, with 8 bases in the middle. CDR3 length equals 12 residues. The full variable domain, its missing parts supplied by reference TRBV11-2 and TRBJ2-7, is EAGVAQSPRYKIIEKRQSVAFWCNPISGHATLYWYQQILGQGPKLLIQFQNNGVVDDSQLPKDRFSAERLKGVDSTLKIQPAKLEDSAVYLCASSLTVGEQYFGPGTRLTVT.

This clone was detected a few times. V usage is TRBV18 and J usage is TRBJ2-3; D uncertain. Trimming took off 2 bases at V and 2 bases at J, with 5 bases between the two ends. The germline V gene has CDR1 KGHSH and CDR2 LQKENI. This CDR3 region has 13 residues. Here the CDR3 DNA reads TGTGCCAGCTCACCAGCGAACACAGATACGCAGTATTTT. Its protein is CASSPANTDTQYF.

The chain links TRBV29-1 to TRBJ1-4; TRBD1 agrees at 8 bases. V lost 4 bases, J lost 8 bases, and 6 bases stayed unmatched. This CDR3 has 13 residues. The germline V gene encodes CDR1 SQVTM and CDR2 ANQGSEA. CDR3 region: CSVADRVEEKLFF. CDR3 DNA sequence: TGCAGCGTTGCGGACAGGGTGGAGGAAAAACTGTTTTTT.

This clone was seen a few times. J is TRBJ1-5 and V is TRBV4-3; D not certain. This CDR3 contains 15 residues. Trimming removed 0 bases from V and 6 bases from J, with 12 bases in between. The germline CDR1 and CDR2 sequences are LGHNA and YSLEER. This CDR3 reads CASSQDPGIGQPQHF. In DNA form, the CDR3 reads TGCGCCAGCAGCCAAGACCCGGGGATTGGTCAGCCCCAGCATTTT.

This chain connects TRBV7-6 to TRBJ1-4; D is unclear. Trimming removed 5 bases from V and 0 bases from J, with 10 bases in between. The V gene's germline CDR1 is SGHVS and CDR2 FNYEAQ. This CDR3 is built from 15 residues. The CDR3 DNA sequence: TGTGCCAGCAGCCCGCCGGGTGCAACTAATGAAAAACTGTTTTTT. Amino acids: CASSPPGATNEKLFF.

The chain links TRBV28 to TRBJ2-7; 9 nucleotides agree with TRBD2. V lost 8 bases and J lost 4; bases outside the gene matches: 6. Per the germline V gene, CDR1 is MDHEN and CDR2 is SYDVKM. The CDR3 has 13 amino acids. Here the CDR3 reads CASAGTSPYEQYF. The DNA of the CDR3 is TGTGCCAGCGCCGGGACTAGCCCATACGAGCAGTACTTC.

The gene calls are TRBV9 and TRBJ2-2; D remains ambiguous. V lost 2 bases and J 2 bases, leaving 7 bases between the germline ends. CDR1 and CDR2 from the germline V gene are SGDLS and YYNGEE. The CDR3 runs 14 residues. CDR3 sequence reads: CASSVLSNTGELFF. In nucleotides, the CDR3 is TGTGCCAGCAGCGTTCTAAGTAACACCGGGGAGCTGTTTTTT.

The V gene is TRBV13, the J gene TRBJ2-1; D unresolved. The CDR3 contains 16 residues. V was clipped by 0 bases and J by 5 bases, with 14 bases between them. CDR1 is PRHDT, CDR2 FYEKMQ, per germline (reference sequence). The CDR3 DNA sequence: TGTGCCAGCAGCTTAGGGGTTTTCCCATTAGACAATGAGCAGTTCTTC. Its translation: CASSLGVFPLDNEQFF.

The V and J genes are TRBV7-9 and TRBJ2-7; 9 bases are a match to TRBD1. The CDR3 is 16 residues long. Trimming at V came to 5 bases and at J to 2 bases, leaving 10 bases not matched to a gene. Germline V gene sequence: CDR1 SEHNR, CDR2 FQNEAQ (reference sequence). The CDR3 loop reads CASSPWGQGGAYEQYF. The CDR3 coding sequence is TGTGCCAGCAGCCCGTGGGGACAGGGTGGCGCCTACGAGCAGTACTTC.

In this sample, this clone turned up a few times. The chain has TRBV6-4 and TRBJ2-1; D is possibly TRBD1 (5 bases). V was trimmed by 3 bases and J by 7 bases, leaving 13 bases between them. The V gene's germline CDR1 is MRHNA and CDR2 SNTAGT. The CDR3 length is 14 residues. Here the CDR3 DNA reads TGTGCCAGCAGTGAGGGGCCGGGCGCAAATGAGCAGTTCTTC. Its protein product is CASSEGPGANEQFF.

This clone showed up just a few times. V and J are TRBV4-3 and TRBJ2-3; TRBD2 matches 11 bases. Germline V gene sequence: CDR1 LGHNA, CDR2 YSLEER. This CDR3 has 14 residues. Unmatched junction bases numbered 2, after V lost 3 bases and J lost 6 bases. The CDR3 sequence: CASSHSGRVDTQYF. The CDR3 nucleotides are TGCGCCAGCAGCCATAGCGGGAGGGTGGATACGCAGTATTTT.

The chain carries TRBV7-2 and TRBJ2-1; D might be TRBD1 (5 bases). CDR1 SGHTA and CDR2 FQGNSA come from the germline V gene. The V and J ends lost 4 bases and 6 bases respectively, with 16 bases between them. This CDR3 is 15 amino acids long. This CDR3 is CASSSTPIQGNEQFF. The CDR3 DNA reads TGTGCCAGCAGCTCCACCCCTATCCAGGGCAATGAGCAGTTCTTC. The complete variable domain, with remaining parts taken from reference TRBV7-2 and TRBJ2-1, reads GAGVSQSPSNKVTEKGKDVELRCDPISGHTALYWYRQSLGQGLEFLIYFQGNSAPDKSGLPSDRFSAERTGGSVSTLTIQRTQQEDSAVYLCASSSTPIQGNEQFFGPGTRLTVL.

The chain recombines TRBV28 with TRBJ1-5, with D possibly TRBD1 on 5 matching bases. With 2 bases removed from V and 2 bases from J, the gap between germline ends came to 10 bases. The CDR3 is made up of 15 amino acids. Per the germline V gene, CDR1 is MDHEN and CDR2 is SYDVKM. The CDR3 sequence is CASSLRGGGNQPQHF. CDR3 DNA: TGTGCCAGCAGTTTACGGGGGGGTGGCAATCAGCCCCAGCATTTT. The full variable domain, in which reference TRBV28 and TRBJ1-5 provide the parts outside the CDR3, is DVKVTQSSRYLVKRTGEKVFLECVQDMDHENMFWYRQDPGLGLRLIYFSYDVKMKEKGDIPEGYSVSREKKERFSLILESASTNQTSMYLCASSLRGGGNQPQHFGDGTRLSIL.

This chain uses TRBV18 with TRBJ2-5, with a possible D match to TRBD1 (5 bases). Germline assignment: CDR1 KGHSH and CDR2 LQKENI. Between the trimmed V and J ends, which lost 3 bases and 4 bases, there was a span of 12 bases. The CDR3 loop spans 14 amino acids. In DNA, the CDR3 is TGTGCCAGCTCACCGCCGATGGGGCGAGAGACCCAGTACTTC. This encodes CASSPPMGRETQYF. Drawing the rest from reference TRBV18 and TRBJ2-5, the complete variable domain is NAGVMQNPRHLVRRRGQEARLRCSPMKGHSHVYWYRQLPEEGLKFMVYLQKENIIDESGMPKERFSAEFPKEGPSILRIQQVVRGDSAAYFCASSPPMGRETQYFGPGTRLLVL.

The chain couples TRBV4-2 to TRBJ2-7; D might be TRBD2 (6 bases). Germline V gene lookup returns CDR1 LGHNA and CDR2 YNFKEQ. The V and J ends lost 5 bases and 5 bases respectively, with 10 bases between them. This CDR3 contains 12 residues. The CDR3, as DNA: TGTGCCAGCAGCTTCCGGACTAACGAGCAGTACTTC. Translation: CASSFRTNEQYF.

In this sample, this clone turned up a few times. The chain is built from TRBV30 and TRBJ2-7; 7 positions match TRBD2. There are 12 residues in the CDR3. V lost 3 bases and J lost 6; bases outside the gene matches: 5. Germline lookup yields CDR1 GTSNPN and CDR2 SVGIG (reference sequence). The CDR3 here is CAWSSREREQYF. CDR3 nucleotides: TGTGCCTGGAGCTCGCGGGAGCGCGAGCAGTACTTC.

This clone has more than one count but fewer than ten. The rearrangement links TRBV11-2 to TRBJ1-2; D is perhaps TRBD1 (5 bases). The CDR3 is 15 amino acids. Trimming pared 7 bases from V and 4 bases from J, leaving 19 bases between. CDR1 is SGHAT, CDR2 FQNNGV, per germline. Here the CDR3 DNA reads TGTGCCAGCACCCCCCGGGCAGGGCTAAGCTATGGCTACACCTTC. It codes for CASTPRAGLSYGYTF. Full variable domain (rest looked up from reference TRBV11-2 and TRBJ1-2): EAGVAQSPRYKIIEKRQSVAFWCNPISGHATLYWYQQILGQGPKLLIQFQNNGVVDDSQLPKDRFSAERLKGVDSTLKIQPAKLEDSAVYLCASTPRAGLSYGYTFGSGTRLTVV.

The genes are TRBV12-5 and TRBJ2-2; D gene ambiguous. Between the trimmed V and J ends, which lost 0 bases and 0 bases, there was a span of 20 bases. Germline lookup yields CDR1 LGHNT and CDR2 FRNRAP. The CDR3 sequence is 20 residues long. CDR3 in DNA: TGTGCTAGTGGTTTGGTGGAAAAAACAGATTTGTCACCGAACACCGGGGAGCTGTTTTTT. Amino acid sequence: CASGLVEKTDLSPNTGELFF.

The J gene is TRBJ1-1, the V gene TRBV29-1, with no clear D. This CDR3 has 12 residues. The V end lost 5 bases, the J end lost 10 bases, and 17 bases lay between the germline ends. The germline gives CDR1 SQVTM, CDR2 ANQGSEA. Written as DNA, the CDR3 is TGCAGCGTTCACGCGTTGAGTGTCGGAGCTTTCTTT. Residues: CSVHALSVGAFF.

There are a few counts of this clone. The V and J genes are TRBV19 and TRBJ2-2; 7 bases agree with TRBD1. This CDR3 has 14 residues. V was clipped by 7 bases and J by 4 bases; unmatched bases: 6. The germline CDR1 and CDR2 sequences are LNHDA and SQIVND (reference sequence). For the CDR3, the DNA is TGTGCCAGTAAAGGGGGCTGGGTCACCGGGGAGCTGTTTTTT. Encoded protein: CASKGGWVTGELFF.

There are a few counts of this clone. CDR3 protein: CASSQDSAGLSCNQPQHF. The CDR3 bases are TGCGCCAGCAGCCAAGATTCAGCAGGATTGAGTTGCAATCAGCCCCAGCATTTT. This chain connects TRBV4-3 to TRBJ1-5; no clear D gene. The V end lost 0 bases, the J end lost 2 bases, and 17 bases lay between the germline ends. CDR3 length equals 18 residues. CDR1 is LGHNA and CDR2 is YSLEER in the germline V gene.

In its sample, this clone was seen a few times. The same CDR3 is also encoded by other DNA sequences in this sample. The chain couples TRBV30 to TRBJ1-5, with a tentative D call TRBD1 (6 bases). This CDR3 region has 13 residues. Germline CDR1 is GTSNPN and CDR2 is SVGIG (reference sequence). V shed 1 base and J shed 12 bases, with 16 bases lying between them. In DNA form, the CDR3 reads TGTGCCTGGAGTGGCTCACCACAGGGCAGCCAGCATTTT. This sequence encodes CAWSGSPQGSQHF.

For this clone: One end of the junction is discordant with germline, which a read error may explain. The genes are TRBV7-7 and TRBJ2-1; 11 nucleotides agree with TRBD2. CDR1 and CDR2 (germline): SSHAT, FNYEAQ (reference sequence). This CDR3 comprises 14 residues. Written as DNA, the CDR3 is TGTGCTAGCAGCCGGGGACTAGCGGTCAATGAGCAGTTCTTC. It yields the protein CASSRGLAVNEQFF.

This rearrangement joins TRBV4-3 to TRBJ2-3; D possibly corresponds to TRBD2 (7 bases). Deletions cut 2 bases from V and 6 bases from J, with 15 bases between. Germline V gene data show CDR1 as LGHNA and CDR2 as YSLEER. There are 15 residues in the CDR3. The CDR3: CASSQRWGGGDTQYF. Written as DNA, the CDR3 is TGCGCCAGCAGCCAAAGATGGGGAGGGGGGGATACGCAGTATTTT.

This sequence joins TRBV9 and TRBJ2-1; TRBD2 agrees at 14 bases. V lost 4 bases, J lost 4 bases, and 1 base stayed unmatched. This CDR3 has 15 residues. The V gene's germline CDR1 is SGDLS and CDR2 YYNGEE. The CDR3 bases are TGTGCCAGCAGCCGGACTAGCGGGGGGTACAATGAGCAGTTCTTC. Translating it yields CASSRTSGGYNEQFF.

The chain joins TRBV7-9 to TRBJ2-7; D is unclear. V gave up 3 bases and J gave up 1 base, with 7 bases separating them. Germline V lookup: CDR1 SEHNR, CDR2 FQNEAQ (reference sequence). CDR3 size: 13 residues. The CDR3 reads CASSFRTSYEQYF. The CDR3 DNA follows: TGTGCCAGCAGCTTCCGCACATCCTACGAGCAGTACTTC.

In regard to this clone: Other DNA sequences in the same sample also yield this CDR3. The chain combines TRBV18 with TRBJ1-1; D gene unclear. Germline lookup yields CDR1 KGHSH and CDR2 LQKENI. Trimming took 6 bases from V and 8 from J, leaving 10 bases between them. This CDR3 comprises 11 residues. The CDR3 sequence is CASSLRVEAFF. The CDR3 nucleotides read TGTGCCAGCTCCCTACGGGTCGAAGCTTTCTTT.

This clone has a handful of counts. The chain couples TRBV28 to TRBJ2-7; 7 positions match TRBD1. The CDR3 extends over 14 amino acids. CDR1 is MDHEN, CDR2 SYDVKM, per germline. The J segment lost 5 bases and the V segment lost 4 bases, leaving 8 bases of the junction unmatched. This chain's CDR3 is CASSSDYRGHEQYF. The DNA of the CDR3 is TGTGCCAGCAGTTCCGACTACAGGGGCCACGAGCAGTACTTC.

This clone was picked up a small number of times. V and J are TRBV7-2 and TRBJ2-7; 7 positions agree with TRBD2. Losses at the gene ends were 5 bases for V and 3 bases for J; bases not matched to a gene: 7. This CDR3 spans 14 amino acids. Looked up from germline, CDR1 is SGHTA and CDR2 is FQGNSA. CDR3 bases: TGTGCCAGCAGCCCAATCCCTAGCGGCTACGAGCAGTACTTC. Amino acids: CASSPIPSGYEQYF.